These 9 T cell receptor beta chains came from one sample sequenced in a study of tissue T cells after allogeneic stem cell transplantation. Time point described: mouse harvest day 14 after allogeneic transplant. Each mouse received 10^7 T-cell-depleted marrow cells plus 10^6 splenic CD5+ T cells by tail vein. Method: immunoSEQ multiplex PCR; TCRdb's copy keeps in-frame clones and lacks some. The table records some 890 clones, 45% to 60% of them present only once. Sequencing used spleen. The origin of the receptors is a female BALB/c mouse given C57BL/6 T cells with graft-versus-host disease after an allogeneic hematopoietic cell transplant.

This clone was picked up one time. Gene names refer to mouse genes. The CDR3 end lies 1 residue beyond the end of the read and is filled in from the germline J gene. The V gene is TRBV20, the J gene TRBJ2-7, with TRBD2 matching 9 bases. The ends lost 2 bases at V and 7 bases at J; junction bases unmatched: 0. CDR1 and CDR2 from the germline V gene are GFQATS and STVNSAI. CDR3 length: 11 residues. CDR3 DNA (partial): TGTGGTGCTAGGACTGGGGGGGAACAGTAC. Protein sequence: CGARTGGEQY. The whole CDR3 sequence is CGARTGGEQYF.

About this clone itself: All gene names here are mouse names. The read terminates 1 residue before the CDR3 end, so the remaining end is supplied by the germline J gene. The chain has TRBV26 and TRBJ2-1; D gene unclear. Trimming cost V 3 bases and J 3 bases, with 12 bases left between them. The CDR3 is 15 amino acids. Germline-derived CDR1 and CDR2 are KGHPV and FQNQEV (reference sequence). The CDR3 is CASSLTRQTYAEQFF. The part of the CDR3 DNA that was read is TGTGCCAGCAGTCTAACGAGACAAACCTATGCTGAGCAGTTC.

Comment on this clone: The gene names here belong to mouse. The part of the CDR3 DNA that was read is TGTGCCAGCAGCTTATACAACTATGAACAGTAC. Its protein product is CASSLYNYEQY. The full CDR3 protein reads CASSLYNYEQYF. The chain has TRBV3 and TRBJ2-7, with unresolved D. The CDR3 end lies 1 residue beyond the end of the read and is filled in from the germline J gene. The CDR3 is 12 amino acids. Germline CDR1 reads SNHLY; CDR2 reads FYNGKV (reference sequence). The V and J ends lost 2 bases and 3 bases respectively, with 5 bases between them.

As for this clone: The listed genes are named as in mouse. Read sequence stops 1 residue before the CDR3 end, and the germline J gene provides the missing end. The rearrangement uses TRBV13-3 and TRBJ1-4; maybe TRBD1 (6 bases). The CDR3 is 15 residues long. Trimming stripped 4 bases from V and 1 base from J, with 11 bases between. CDR1 and CDR2 from the germline V gene are NNHDY and SYVADS. The CDR3: CASSPGTSSNERLFF. The CDR3 DNA, read in part, is TGTGCCAGCAGTCCCGGGACATCTTCCAACGAAAGATTATTT. Together with reference TRBV13-3 and TRBJ1-4, the CDR3 gives the full variable domain: EAAVTQSPRSKVAVTGGKVTLSCHQTNNHDYMYWYRQDTGHGLRLIHYSYVADSTEKGDIPDGYKASRPSQENFSLILELASLSQTAVYFCASSPGTSSNERLFFGHGTKLSVL.

In the case of this clone: Gene names follow the mouse nomenclature. The read comes to an end 1 residue before the CDR3 does, leaving the germline J gene to fill in the end. This chain connects TRBV12-1 to TRBJ2-2, with 10 bases aligning to TRBD1. The CDR3 has 15 amino acids. The germline V gene encodes CDR1 SGHSN and CDR2 HYEKVE. Trimming at V came to 2 bases and at J to 4 bases, leaving 3 bases not matched to a gene. CDR3 DNA, as far as it was read: TGTGCCAGCTCTCCGACAGGGGGCGGCACCGGGCAGCTCTAC. Its protein is CASSPTGGGTGQLY. The full CDR3 protein reads CASSPTGGGTGQLYF.

This clone has just one count. Mouse names are used for the genes. The read gets to within 1 residue of the CDR3 end, and the germline J gene fills in the rest. The chain links TRBV1 to TRBJ2-4; TRBD2 matches 8 bases. This CDR3 contains 16 residues. With 0 bases clipped from V and 5 bases from J, the junction kept 7 bases outside the gene matches. CDR1 is NSQYPW, CDR2 LRSPGD, per germline (reference sequence). The CDR3 DNA, read in part, is TGCACCTGCAGTGCAGATTGGGGGGGGCCATTAAACACCTTGTAC. This sequence encodes CTCSADWGGPLNTLY. The whole CDR3 region reads CTCSADWGGPLNTLYF.

This clone ranks as large. Gene names denote mouse genes. The CDR3 end lies 1 residue beyond the end of the read and is filled in from the germline J gene. The chain carries TRBV15 and TRBJ2-7; D ambiguous. V was cut by 5 bases and J by 4 bases, with 3 bases left in between. This CDR3 comprises 10 residues. The germline gives CDR1 SGHND, CDR2 FRSKSL. The CDR3 sequence: CASSQYEQYF. Incomplete CDR3 DNA: TGTGCCAGCAGTCAATATGAACAGTAC.

This clone is termed large. The gene names given are mouse names. CDR3 loop: CASSMGDSGNTLYF. The part of the CDR3 DNA that was read is TGTGCCAGCAGCATGGGAGATTCTGGAAATACGCTCTAT. The chain is built from TRBV3 and TRBJ1-3; D not certain. Read coverage stops 1 residue before the CDR3 terminus; the germline J gene supplies the remainder. From germline, CDR1 is SNHLY and CDR2 FYNGKV (reference sequence). V was cut by 5 bases and J by 0 bases, with 8 bases left in between. This CDR3 contains 14 residues.

A word on this clone: Gene names and germline refer to mouse. The sequence runs out 1 residue before the end of the CDR3; the remainder is reconstructed from the germline J gene. The chain is built from TRBV31 and TRBJ1-3; TRBD1 matches 10 bases. This CDR3 comprises 15 residues. CDR1 GKSSPN and CDR2 SITVG come from the germline V gene. Unmatched junction bases numbered 3, after V lost 0 bases and J lost 4 bases. CDR3 region: CAWSLGTGDGNTLYF. CDR3 DNA, as far as it was read: TGTGCCTGGAGTCTCGGGACAGGGGACGGAAATACGCTCTAT.